This TCR beta chain came from a study of prognosis after radiotherapy for stage I lung cancer. CDR3 of TCR beta was amplified from genomic DNA via a two-round multiplex PCR. Every TRBV and TRBJ gene had its own specific primer in first-round PCR. One entry per CDR3 protein, called by TCRdb with MiXCR from the multiplex PCR reads. The table records roughly 15,000 distinct CDR3 sequences, 37% of them present only once. The sample holds many counts of this clonotype. A much larger clone is a single base away; this may be a read error. This CDR3 has 14 residues. Germline V CDR1 and CDR2: MNHEY, SVGEGT. The rearrangement links TRBV6-2 or TRBV6-3 to TRBJ1-4; D uncertain. The clonotype was recovered from a donor aged 50 or older with non-small cell lung cancer. Sequenced here: PBMCs, sampled before or after stereotactic body radiation therapy (not recorded which). CDR3 residues: CAVKKGGSAEKPFF. Here the CDR3 DNA reads TGTGCCGTCAAGAAGGGTGGGTCGGCTGAAAAACCGTTTTTT.